This T cell receptor (beta chain) was obtained from a study of T cell responses to AZD1222 COVID-19 vaccine listed by TCRdb under 2021. Regarding the study in general: TCR sequencing covered 233 trial participants: 207 given two doses of AZD1222 and 26 given two doses of MenACWY control vaccine. Trial participants were enrolled by age into 18-55, 56-69 and 70-plus year subgroups, with around 150, 28 and 57 TCR-sequenced participants respectively. Overall results and qualifications from the work: Because no day 14 peak-response samples were available, the repertoires could be characterized only after the peak T cell response. The whole spike protein was spanned by vaccine-associated CD4 TCRs, and dominant responses were seen in regions 160-218 and 743-854. A significant rise in spike-specific TCR breadth and depth was observed after two AZD1222 doses relative to day 0 and relative to MenACWY recipients. Participants were mostly white British and included more females than males, and it was suggested by the authors that clonal diversity may have been underestimated. Nearly half of unique spike-specific TCRs reportedly recognized epitopes outside regions mutated in the B.1.351 and B.1.1.7 variants. The 56-69-year group was small, and its depth increase did not reach significance, likely because of low power. Conclusions about previously exposed vaccinees are limited, since just six or seven AZD1222 recipients were seropositive for SARS-CoV-2 at baseline.

The CDR3 regions of human TCRbeta chains were analyzed by immunosequencing. The study's processing was this. Repertoire TCRs were checked for matches against a reference library of SARS-CoV-2-specific TCRs that had been generated using the MIRA antigen-specificity platform. Breadth was defined as the fraction of unique TCRs that were SARS-CoV-2-associated, and depth was defined as the fraction of total T cells that were SARS-CoV-2-associated. Using the MIRA data, every spike-specific TCR was mapped to the spike region that the TCR reacted to and assigned to either a CD4 or a CD8 class. Log10-transformed breadth and depth values were compared by one-way ANOVA with Sidak's multiple comparisons tests. The source is immuneACCESS, and TCRdb retained only in-frame sequences with V and J called. Part of the clones is not carried over; for the studies checked, unresolved V genes explain less than half of this, and the remainder is unexplained. The DNA gave D and trimming, while V, J and clone size come from that table. This sample's table carries about 140,000 clones. The top ten hold 2% to 2.5% of the sample.

Trimmed from V: 4 bases; trimmed from J: 3 bases; junction bases lacking a gene match: 7. The CDR3 numbers 16 residues from cysteine through phenylalanine. Just CDR3 DNA is preserved here, 48 bases in frame from base 1. The germline V gene supplies CDR1 SGHRS and CDR2 YFSETQ. Regarding this clone: Which antigen it targets is not known.

This sample's time point label indicates: baseline before first vaccination. Vaccinee samples came from UK trials COV001 and COV002, including a single-blind randomized controlled phase 2/3 trial of AZD1222 (ChAdOx1 nCoV-19) in healthy adults. For TCRbeta chain sequencing, PBMC samples from trial participants were taken at day 0 and at day 28 after the second dose. Material: peripheral blood. Recombination connected TRBV5-1 to TRBJ1-4, with 9 central nucleotides matching TRBD1. This clonotype originated in an adult in good health. Here the CDR3 is given as CASSPGGQGANEKLFF. The base sequence is TGCGCCAGCAGCCCGGGGGGACAGGGTGCTAATGAAAAACTGTTTTTT.